This TCR beta chain appears in the sequencing data of a study of blood T cell repertoires in COVID-19. Overall study context: Samples came from the United States, Italy and Spain, spanning acute and convalescent COVID-19. T cells, B-cell-depleted T cells, or PBMCs provided the cDNA or gDNA that served as material.

CDR3 size: 15 residues. The J segment lost 0 bases and the V segment lost 4 bases, leaving 7 bases of the junction unmatched. In germline, CDR1 is SGHDT, CDR2 YYEEEE. The table came from immunoSEQ multiplex PCR; TCRdb's copy has only in-frame clones and leaves some out. Among some 240,000 clones, 70% to 90% were seen once, and the ten largest hold about 2.4%. This TCR was recovered from a woman aged 70-85 years with COVID-19, enrolled during active disease. The chain combines TRBV5-6 with TRBJ2-7, with 7 bases that match TRBD1. Sequenced: peripheral blood. Written as DNA, the CDR3 is TGTGCCAGCAGCACGCCGGGACAGCCCTCCTACGAGCAGTACTTC. Protein sequence: CASSTPGQPSYEQYF.